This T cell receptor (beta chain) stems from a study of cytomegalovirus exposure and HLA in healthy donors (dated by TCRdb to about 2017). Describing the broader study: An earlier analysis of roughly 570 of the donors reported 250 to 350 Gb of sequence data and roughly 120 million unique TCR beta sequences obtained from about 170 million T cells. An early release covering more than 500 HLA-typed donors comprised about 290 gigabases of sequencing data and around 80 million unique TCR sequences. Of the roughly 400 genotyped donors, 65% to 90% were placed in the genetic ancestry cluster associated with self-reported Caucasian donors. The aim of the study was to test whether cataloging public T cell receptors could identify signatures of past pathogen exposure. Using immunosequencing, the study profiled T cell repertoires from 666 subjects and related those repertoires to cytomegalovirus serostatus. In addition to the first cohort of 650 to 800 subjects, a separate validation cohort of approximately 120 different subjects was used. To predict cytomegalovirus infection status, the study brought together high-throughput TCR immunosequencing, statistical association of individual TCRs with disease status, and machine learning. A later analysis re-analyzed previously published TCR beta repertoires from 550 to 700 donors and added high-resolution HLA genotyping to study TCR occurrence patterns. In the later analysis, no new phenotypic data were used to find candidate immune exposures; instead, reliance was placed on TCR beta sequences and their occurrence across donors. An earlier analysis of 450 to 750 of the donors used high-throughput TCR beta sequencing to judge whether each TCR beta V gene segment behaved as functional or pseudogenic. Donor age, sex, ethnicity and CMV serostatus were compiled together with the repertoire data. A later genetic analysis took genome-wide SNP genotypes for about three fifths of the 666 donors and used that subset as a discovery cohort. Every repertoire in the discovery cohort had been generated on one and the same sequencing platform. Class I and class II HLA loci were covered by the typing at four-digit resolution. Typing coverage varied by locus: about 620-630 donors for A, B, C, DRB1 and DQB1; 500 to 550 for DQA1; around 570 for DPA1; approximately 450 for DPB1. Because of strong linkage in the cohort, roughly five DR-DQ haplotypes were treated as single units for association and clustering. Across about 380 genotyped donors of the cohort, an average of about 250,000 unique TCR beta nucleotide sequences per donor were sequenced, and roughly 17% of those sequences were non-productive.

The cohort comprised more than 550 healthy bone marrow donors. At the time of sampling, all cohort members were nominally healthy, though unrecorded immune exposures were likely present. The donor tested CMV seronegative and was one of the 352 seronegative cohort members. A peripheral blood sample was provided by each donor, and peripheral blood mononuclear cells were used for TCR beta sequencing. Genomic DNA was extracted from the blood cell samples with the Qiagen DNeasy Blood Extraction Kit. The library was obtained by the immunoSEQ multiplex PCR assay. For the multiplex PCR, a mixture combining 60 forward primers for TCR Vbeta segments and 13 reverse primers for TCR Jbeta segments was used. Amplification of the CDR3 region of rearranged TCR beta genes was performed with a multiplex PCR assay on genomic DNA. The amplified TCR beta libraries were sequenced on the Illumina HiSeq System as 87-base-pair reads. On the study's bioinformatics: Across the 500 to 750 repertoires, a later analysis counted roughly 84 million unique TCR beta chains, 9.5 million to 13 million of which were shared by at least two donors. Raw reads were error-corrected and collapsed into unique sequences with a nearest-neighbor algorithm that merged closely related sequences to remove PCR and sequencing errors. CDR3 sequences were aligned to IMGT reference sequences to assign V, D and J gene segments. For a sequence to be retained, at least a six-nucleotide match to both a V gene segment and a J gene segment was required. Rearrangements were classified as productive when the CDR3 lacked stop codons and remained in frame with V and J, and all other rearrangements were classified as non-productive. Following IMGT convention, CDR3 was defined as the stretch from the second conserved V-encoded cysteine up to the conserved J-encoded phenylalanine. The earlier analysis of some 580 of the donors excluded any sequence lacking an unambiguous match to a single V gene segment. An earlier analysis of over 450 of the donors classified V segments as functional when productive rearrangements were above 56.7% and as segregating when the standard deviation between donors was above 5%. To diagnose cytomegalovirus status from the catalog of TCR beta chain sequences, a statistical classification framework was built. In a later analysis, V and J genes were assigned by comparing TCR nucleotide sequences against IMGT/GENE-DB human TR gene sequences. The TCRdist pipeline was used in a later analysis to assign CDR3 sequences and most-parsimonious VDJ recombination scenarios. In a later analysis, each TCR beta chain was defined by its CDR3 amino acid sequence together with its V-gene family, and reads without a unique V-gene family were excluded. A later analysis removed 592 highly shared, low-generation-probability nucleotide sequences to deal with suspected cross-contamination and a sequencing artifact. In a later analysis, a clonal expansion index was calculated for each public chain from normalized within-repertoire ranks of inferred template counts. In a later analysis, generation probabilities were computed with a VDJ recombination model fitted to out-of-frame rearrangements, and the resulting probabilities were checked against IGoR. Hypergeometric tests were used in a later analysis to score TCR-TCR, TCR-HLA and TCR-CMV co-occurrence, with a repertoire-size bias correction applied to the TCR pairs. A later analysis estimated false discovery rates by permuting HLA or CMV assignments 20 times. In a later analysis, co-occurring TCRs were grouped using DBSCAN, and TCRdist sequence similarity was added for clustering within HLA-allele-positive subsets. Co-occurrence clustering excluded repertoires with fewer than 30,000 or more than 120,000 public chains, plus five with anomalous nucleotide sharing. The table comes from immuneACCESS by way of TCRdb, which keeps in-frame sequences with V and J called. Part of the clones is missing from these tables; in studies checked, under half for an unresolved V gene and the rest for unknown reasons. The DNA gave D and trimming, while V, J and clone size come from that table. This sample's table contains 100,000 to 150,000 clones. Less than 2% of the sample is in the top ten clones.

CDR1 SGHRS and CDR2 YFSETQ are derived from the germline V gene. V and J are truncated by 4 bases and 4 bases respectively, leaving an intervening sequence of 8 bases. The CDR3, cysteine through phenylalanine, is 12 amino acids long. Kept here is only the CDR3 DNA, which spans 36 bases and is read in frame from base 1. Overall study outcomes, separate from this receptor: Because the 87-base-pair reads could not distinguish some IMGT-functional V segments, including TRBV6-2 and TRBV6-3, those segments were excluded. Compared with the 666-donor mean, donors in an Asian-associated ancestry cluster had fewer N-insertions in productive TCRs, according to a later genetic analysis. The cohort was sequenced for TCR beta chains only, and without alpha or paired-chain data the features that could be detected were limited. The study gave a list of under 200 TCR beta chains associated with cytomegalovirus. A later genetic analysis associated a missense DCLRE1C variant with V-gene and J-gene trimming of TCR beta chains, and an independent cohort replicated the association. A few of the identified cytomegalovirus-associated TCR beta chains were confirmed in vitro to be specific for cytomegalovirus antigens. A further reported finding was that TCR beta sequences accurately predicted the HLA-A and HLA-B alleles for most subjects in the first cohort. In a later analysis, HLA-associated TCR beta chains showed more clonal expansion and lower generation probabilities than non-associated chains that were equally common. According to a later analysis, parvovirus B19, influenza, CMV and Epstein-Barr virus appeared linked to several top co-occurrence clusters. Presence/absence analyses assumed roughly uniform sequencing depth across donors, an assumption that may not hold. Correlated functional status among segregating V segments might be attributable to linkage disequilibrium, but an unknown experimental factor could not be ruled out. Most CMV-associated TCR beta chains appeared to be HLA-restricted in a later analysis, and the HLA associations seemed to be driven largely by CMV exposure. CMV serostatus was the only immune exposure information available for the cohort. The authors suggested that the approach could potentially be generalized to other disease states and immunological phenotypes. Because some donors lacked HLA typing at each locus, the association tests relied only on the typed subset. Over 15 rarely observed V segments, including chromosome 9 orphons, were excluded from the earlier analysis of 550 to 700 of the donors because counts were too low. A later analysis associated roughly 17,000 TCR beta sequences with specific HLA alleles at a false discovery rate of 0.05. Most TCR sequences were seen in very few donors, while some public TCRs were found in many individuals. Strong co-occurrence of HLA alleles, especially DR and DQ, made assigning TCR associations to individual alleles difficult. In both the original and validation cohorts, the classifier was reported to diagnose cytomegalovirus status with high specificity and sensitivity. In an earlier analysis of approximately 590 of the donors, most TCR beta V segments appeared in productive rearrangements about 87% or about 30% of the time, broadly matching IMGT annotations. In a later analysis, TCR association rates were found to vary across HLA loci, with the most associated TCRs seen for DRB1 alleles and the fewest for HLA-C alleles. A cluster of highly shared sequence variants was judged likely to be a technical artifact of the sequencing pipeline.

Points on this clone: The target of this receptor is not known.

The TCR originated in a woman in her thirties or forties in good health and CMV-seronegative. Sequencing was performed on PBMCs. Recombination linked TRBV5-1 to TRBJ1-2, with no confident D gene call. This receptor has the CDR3 CASSSGIYGYTF. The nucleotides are TGCGCCAGCAGCAGCGGAATCTATGGCTACACCTTC.